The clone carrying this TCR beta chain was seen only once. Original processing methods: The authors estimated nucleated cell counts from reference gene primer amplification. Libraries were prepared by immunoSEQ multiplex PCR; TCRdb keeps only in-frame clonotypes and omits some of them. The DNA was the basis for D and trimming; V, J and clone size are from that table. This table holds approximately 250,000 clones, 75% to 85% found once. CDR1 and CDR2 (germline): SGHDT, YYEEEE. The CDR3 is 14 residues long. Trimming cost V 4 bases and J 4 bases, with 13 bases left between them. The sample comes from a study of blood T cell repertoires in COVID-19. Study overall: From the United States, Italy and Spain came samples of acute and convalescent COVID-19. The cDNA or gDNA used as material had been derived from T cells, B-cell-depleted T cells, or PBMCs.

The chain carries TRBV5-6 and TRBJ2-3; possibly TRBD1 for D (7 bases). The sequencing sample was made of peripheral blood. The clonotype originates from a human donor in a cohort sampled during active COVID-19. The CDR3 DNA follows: TGTGCCAGCAGCCGACAGGGAGGCGCAGATACGCAGTATTTT. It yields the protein CASSRQGGADTQYF.